This T cell receptor (beta chain) was found in a study of cytomegalovirus exposure and HLA in healthy donors. Study-wide findings and caveats: The number of N-insertions in an Asian-associated ancestry cluster was reportedly below the 666-donor mean in a later analysis. The study flagged approximately 180 TCR beta chains as cytomegalovirus-associated.

Primers included in the PCR were 60 Vbeta and 13 Jbeta primers. The protocol was immunoSEQ multiplex PCR, while the TCRdb copy is restricted to in-frame clones and leaves out a portion. The data show 97,000 or so clones, 83% seen once. Concerning this clone itself: Antigen unknown.

Germline CDR1 and CDR2: LNHDA and SQIVND (reference sequence). The CDR3 sequence is 16 residues long. The germline V and J ends were trimmed by 5 bases and 2 bases, with 19 bases remaining between them. This TCR came from a man between 35 and 55 years old in good health and CMV-seronegative. The sample was PBMCs. The V gene is TRBV19, the J gene TRBJ2-7, with D perhaps matching TRBD1 (6 bases). The CDR3 protein is CASSLTGLGVTYEQYF. The CDR3 bases are TGTGCCAGTAGTCTCACAGGGTTGGGTGTGACCTACGAGCAGTACTTC.